The rows below give T cell receptor beta chains drawn from one sample of a study of sequential checkpoint blockade in melanoma. Method: immunoSEQ multiplex PCR; TCRdb's copy keeps in-frame clones and lacks some. Here the sample spans roughly 15,000 clones, about 73% being singletons. The specimen comprised CD8+ T cells sorted from blood (inferred from file names), sampled from a patient given nivolumab and ipilimumab in sequence. The receptors were gathered from a human donor with melanoma. Both conserved end residues are part of each CDR3. Fields, in order: V gene, clone size, D gene, J gene, CDR3 protein, CDR3 DNA. The D gene is left open where the match is weak. Part of the rows lack a size; the others show once, few, many or a class for expanded clones.

v_call: TRBV6-5
clone_size: NA
d_call: NA
j_call: TRBJ2-7
cdr3_aa: CASSTGYTSEQYF
cdr3_nt: TGTGCCAGCAGTACAGGGTATACCTCCGAGCAGTACTTC

v_call: TRBV7-7
clone_size: NA
d_call: NA
j_call: TRBJ2-3
cdr3_aa: CASSLGGVADTQYF
cdr3_nt: TGTGCTAGCAGCCTCGGCGGGGTGGCAGATACGCAGTATTTT

v_call: TRBV9
clone_size: NA
d_call: NA
j_call: TRBJ1-1
cdr3_aa: CASSVEDTYTEAFF
cdr3_nt: TGTGCCAGCAGCGTAGAAGACACCTACACTGAAGCTTTCTTT

v_call: TRBV10-3
clone_size: once
d_call: NA
j_call: TRBJ1-1
cdr3_aa: CAISDPGHLNTEAFF
cdr3_nt: TGTGCCATCAGTGACCCGGGACATCTGAACACTGAAGCTTTCTTT

v_call: TRBV2
clone_size: NA
d_call: NA
j_call: TRBJ1-2
cdr3_aa: CASRGGPYGYTF
cdr3_nt: TGTGCCAGCAGGGGGGGTCCCTATGGCTACACCTTC

v_call: TRBV2
clone_size: NA
d_call: NA
j_call: TRBJ1-1
cdr3_aa: CASPTGPNTEAFF
cdr3_nt: TGTGCCAGCCCGACGGGTCCGAACACTGAAGCTTTCTTT

v_call: TRBV7-9
clone_size: once
d_call: TRBD1
j_call: TRBJ2-1
cdr3_aa: CASSSPDRNNEQFF
cdr3_nt: TGTGCCAGCAGCTCCCCGGACAGGAACAATGAGCAGTTCTTC

v_call: TRBV19
clone_size: NA
d_call: TRBD1
j_call: TRBJ2-7
cdr3_aa: CASSTDRGLYEQYF
cdr3_nt: TGTGCCAGTAGTACGGACAGGGGGCTGTACGAGCAGTACTTC

v_call: TRBV28
clone_size: NA
d_call: NA
j_call: TRBJ1-4
cdr3_aa: CASSNRVGFNEKLFF
cdr3_nt: TGTGCCAGCAGCAACCGCGTTGGTTTTAATGAAAAACTGTTTTTT

v_call: TRBV7-2
clone_size: NA
d_call: NA
j_call: TRBJ2-2
cdr3_aa: CASSSITGELFF
cdr3_nt: TGTGCCAGCAGCTCTATAACCGGGGAGCTGTTTTTT